These 14 T cell receptor beta chains came from one sample sequenced in a study of T cell responses to AZD1222 COVID-19 vaccine. TCRdb's table, derived via immunoSEQ multiplex PCR, lists solely in-frame clones and lacks some. Of approximately 100,000 clones detected, around 94% appear once; the ten largest clones hold 2.2%. Sequenced here: peripheral blood, sampled on day 0 of AZD1222 vaccination. Receptors originate from an adult in good health.

CDR3 bases: TGTGCCAGCAGTCCCGGGGGCACTGAAGCTTTCTTT. The encoded protein is CASSPGGTEAFF. V is TRBV11-3 and J is TRBJ1-1, with D tentatively TRBD1 (5 bases). The CDR3 contains 12 residues. Germline V gene sequence: CDR1 SGHNT, CDR2 YENEEA. Trimming shortened V by 6 bases and J by 4 bases, and 9 bases separated the two germline ends.

The rearrangement links TRBV5-1 to TRBJ1-2; 8 nucleotides agree with TRBD1. Germline trimming cut 2 bases from V and 4 bases from J; bases unmatched to any gene: 10. CDR1 and CDR2 from the germline V gene are SGHRS and YFSETQ. CDR3 length: 16 residues. The DNA of the CDR3 is TGCGCCAGCAGCTTACCTAGGACAGGGCCAGGCTATGGCTACACCTTC. This encodes CASSLPRTGPGYGYTF.

This chain connects TRBV24-1 to TRBJ2-2; D remains ambiguous. V lost 0 bases to trimming and J lost 4 bases, with 2 bases between them. The CDR3 loop spans 13 amino acids. The germline gives CDR1 KGHDR, CDR2 SFDVKD. The CDR3 DNA reads TGTGCCACCAGTGATTTGACCACCGGGGAGCTGTTTTTT. It encodes CATSDLTTGELFF.

This sequence joins TRBV7-2 and TRBJ2-7; D unresolved. The ends were cut back, 1 base at V and 2 bases at J, with 12 bases in the middle. The CDR3 sequence is 15 residues long. The germline V gene has CDR1 SGHTA and CDR2 FQGNSA. CDR3 residues: CASSLEAFPPYEQYF. The DNA of the CDR3 is TGTGCCAGCAGCTTAGAGGCCTTTCCCCCCTACGAGCAGTACTTC.

The chain carries TRBV4-1 and TRBJ1-4; 9 positions match TRBD1. The CDR3 is made up of 14 amino acids. Trimming cost V 1 base and J 10 bases; bases outside gene matches: 4. Per the germline V gene, CDR1 is MGHRA and CDR2 is YSYEKL. The CDR3 loop is CASSQGQGEGKLFF. In DNA form, the CDR3 reads TGCGCCAGCAGCCAAGGACAGGGGGAGGGAAAACTGTTTTTT.

The rearrangement links TRBV9 to TRBJ1-6; D unclear. The CDR3 has 16 amino acids. In germline, CDR1 is SGDLS, CDR2 YYNGEE. V was pared by 4 bases and J by 3 bases, with 14 bases between. CDR3 amino acids: CASSWSSDLYNSPLHF. The CDR3 coding sequence is TGTGCCAGCAGCTGGTCTTCGGACCTCTATAATTCACCCCTCCACTTT.

The CDR3 DNA is TGTGCCAGCAGTGAAAGGGGACAGGCTACCTTAAACTATGGCTACACCTTC. Translating it yields CASSERGQATLNYGYTF. The V call is TRBV6-1, the J call TRBJ1-2; 8 bases are a match to TRBD1. Germline values: CDR1 MNHNS, CDR2 SASEGT. This CDR3 comprises 17 residues. The ends lost 2 bases at V and 2 bases at J; junction bases unmatched: 10.

The chain carries TRBV7-6 and TRBJ1-3; D unclear. The CDR3 covers 15 residues. Germline V gene lookup returns CDR1 SGHVS and CDR2 FNYEAQ. Trimming took 5 bases from V and 2 from J, leaving 13 bases between them. The CDR3 loop reads CASSKKGSPGNTIYF. CDR3 DNA sequence: TGTGCCAGCAGCAAAAAGGGCAGTCCTGGAAACACCATATATTTT.

V gene TRBV5-1 combines with J gene TRBJ2-4, with unresolved D. The V end lost 4 bases, the J end lost 0 bases, and 14 bases lay between the germline ends. The CDR3 is 16 residues long. Germline CDR1 and CDR2: SGHRS and YFSETQ. Here the CDR3 reads CASSLYGPVAKNIQYF. The CDR3, as DNA: TGCGCCAGCAGCCTTTATGGGCCGGTAGCCAAAAACATTCAGTACTTC.

V gene TRBV19 combines with J gene TRBJ2-1, with TRBD1 matching 10 bases. The CDR3 contains 15 residues. The J segment lost 5 bases and the V segment lost 1 base, leaving 2 bases of the junction unmatched. CDR1 and CDR2 (germline): LNHDA, SQIVND (reference sequence). The CDR3: CASSIGQGAHNEQFF. Here the CDR3 DNA reads TGTGCCAGTAGTATAGGACAGGGGGCGCACAATGAGCAGTTCTTC.

The chain combines TRBV5-5 with TRBJ1-5; no definite D call. The CDR3 is 15 amino acids. Trimming pared 3 bases from V and 8 bases from J, leaving 18 bases between. Germline V lookup: CDR1 SGHKS, CDR2 YYEKEE (reference sequence). CDR3 residues: CASSWRAGQEEPQHF. The CDR3 coding sequence is TGTGCCAGCAGCTGGCGGGCCGGGCAGGAGGAGCCCCAGCATTTT.

The gene calls are TRBV4-1 and TRBJ1-2; tentatively, D is TRBD1 (6 bases). The V gene lost 1 base and the J gene lost 4 bases, with 16 bases spanning the gap. The germline V gene encodes CDR1 MGHRA and CDR2 YSYEKL. The CDR3 is 16 amino acids. The DNA for the CDR3 is TGCGCCAGCAGCCAAGTCCTGGGGCAGGGGACCTATGGCTACACCTTC. Its protein is CASSQVLGQGTYGYTF.

The rearrangement joins TRBV28 to TRBJ1-3; TRBD1 matches at 8 bases. From germline, CDR1 is MDHEN and CDR2 SYDVKM. The CDR3 is 16 residues long. V gave up 6 bases and J gave up 2 bases; unmatched junction bases: 9. The CDR3 protein is CASSPDRAGPGNTIYF. DNA of the CDR3: TGTGCCAGCAGCCCGGACAGGGCAGGCCCTGGAAACACCATATATTTT.

The V gene is TRBV7-3, the J gene TRBJ1-1, with TRBD1 matching over 9 bases. The CDR3 has 14 amino acids. Germline trimming cut 4 bases from V and 4 bases from J; bases unmatched to any gene: 4. Per the germline V gene, CDR1 is SGHTA and CDR2 is FQGTGA. CDR3 residues: CASSSPTGGTEAFF. The CDR3, as DNA: TGTGCCAGCAGCTCTCCGACAGGGGGCACTGAAGCTTTCTTT.